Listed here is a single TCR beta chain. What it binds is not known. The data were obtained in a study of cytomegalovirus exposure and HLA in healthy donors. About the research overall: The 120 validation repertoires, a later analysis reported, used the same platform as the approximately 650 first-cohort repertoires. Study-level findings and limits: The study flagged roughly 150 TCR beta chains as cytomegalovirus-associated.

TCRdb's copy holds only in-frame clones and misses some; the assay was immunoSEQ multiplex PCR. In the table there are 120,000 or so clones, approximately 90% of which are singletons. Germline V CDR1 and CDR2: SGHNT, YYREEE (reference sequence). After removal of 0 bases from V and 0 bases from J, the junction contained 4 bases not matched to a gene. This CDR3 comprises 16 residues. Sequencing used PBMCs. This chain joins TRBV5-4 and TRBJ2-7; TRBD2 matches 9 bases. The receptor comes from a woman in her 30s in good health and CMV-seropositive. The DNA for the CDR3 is TGTGCCAGCAGCTTGGATGGACTAGCGCGCTCCTACGAGCAGTACTTC. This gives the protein CASSLDGLARSYEQYF. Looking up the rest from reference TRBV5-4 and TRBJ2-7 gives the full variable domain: ETGVTQSPTHLIKTRGQQVTLRCSSQSGHNTVSWYQQALGQGPQFIFQYYREEENGRGNFPPRFSGLQFPNYSSELNVNALELDDSALYLCASSLDGLARSYEQYFGPGTRLTVT.